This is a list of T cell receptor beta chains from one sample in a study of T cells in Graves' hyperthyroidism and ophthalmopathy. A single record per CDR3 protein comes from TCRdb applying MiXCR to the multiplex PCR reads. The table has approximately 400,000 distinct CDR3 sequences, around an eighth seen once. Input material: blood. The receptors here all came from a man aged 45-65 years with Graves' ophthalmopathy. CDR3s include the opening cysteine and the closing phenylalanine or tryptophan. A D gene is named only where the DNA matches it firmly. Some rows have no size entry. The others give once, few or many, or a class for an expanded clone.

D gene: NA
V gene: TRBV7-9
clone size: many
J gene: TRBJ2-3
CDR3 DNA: TGTGCCACCGGGGGTAGTAGTGACCGCACAGATACGCAGTATTTT
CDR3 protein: CATGGSSDRTDTQYF

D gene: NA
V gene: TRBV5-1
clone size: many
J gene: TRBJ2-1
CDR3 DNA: TGCGCCAGCAGCTTCGGATCTGACAGTTACAATGAGCAGTTCTTC
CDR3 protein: CASSFGSDSYNEQFF

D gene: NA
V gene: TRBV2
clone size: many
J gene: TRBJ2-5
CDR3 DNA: TGTGCCAGCAGTCGGACAGGAGGGAGAGAGACCCAGTACTTC
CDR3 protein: CASSRTGGRETQYF

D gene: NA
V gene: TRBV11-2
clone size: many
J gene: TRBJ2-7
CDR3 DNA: TGTGCCAGCAGCACCGGTAGGGGATCATCCTACGAGCAGTACTTC
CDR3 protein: CASSTGRGSSYEQYF

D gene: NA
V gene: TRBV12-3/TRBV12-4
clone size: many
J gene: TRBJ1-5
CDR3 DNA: TGTGCCAGCAGTTTGGCCGCGCCTAATCAGCCCCAGCATTTT
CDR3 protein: CASSLAAPNQPQHF

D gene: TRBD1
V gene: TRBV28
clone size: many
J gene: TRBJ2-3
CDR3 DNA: TGTGCCAGCCAGGGGGATAGCACAGATACGCAGTATTTT
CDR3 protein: CASQGDSTDTQYF

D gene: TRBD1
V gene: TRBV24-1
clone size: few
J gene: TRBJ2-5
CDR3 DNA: TGTGCCACCAATTCACAGGGGGATGAGACCCAGTACTTC
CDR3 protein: CATNSQGDETQYF

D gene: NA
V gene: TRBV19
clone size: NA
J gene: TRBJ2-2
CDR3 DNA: TGTGCCACACCCCAACCCGCCGGGGGCACCGGGGAGCTGTTTTTT
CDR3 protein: CATPQPAGGTGELFF

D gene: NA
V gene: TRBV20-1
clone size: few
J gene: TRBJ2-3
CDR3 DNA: TGCAGTGCTAGTCTCGCTGGGACAGATACGCAGTATTTT
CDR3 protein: CSASLAGTDTQYF

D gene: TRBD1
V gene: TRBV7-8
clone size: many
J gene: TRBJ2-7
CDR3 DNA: TGTGCCAGCAGCCACGGACAGGGGAAGGGTTACGAGCAGTACTTC
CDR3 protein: CASSHGQGKGYEQYF

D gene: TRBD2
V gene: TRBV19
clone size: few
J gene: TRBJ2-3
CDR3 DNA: TGTGCCAGTAAGGGACTAGCGGGAGGTACGCAGTATTTT
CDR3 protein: CASKGLAGGTQYF

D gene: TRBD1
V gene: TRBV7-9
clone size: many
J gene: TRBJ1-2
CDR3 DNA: TGTGCCAGCAGCTACGGACAGGCTAACTATGGCTACACCTTC
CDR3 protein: CASSYGQANYGYTF

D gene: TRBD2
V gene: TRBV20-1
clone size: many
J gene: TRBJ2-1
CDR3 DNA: TGCAGTGCTAGAGGGACTAGCGGGAAGGATGAGCAGTTCTTC
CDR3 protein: CSARGTSGKDEQFF

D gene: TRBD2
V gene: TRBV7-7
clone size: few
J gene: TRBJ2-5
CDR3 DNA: TGTGCTAGCACCATAGGACTAGCGGGAGAAAAAAGAGAGACCCAGTACTTC
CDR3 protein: CASTIGLAGEKRETQYF

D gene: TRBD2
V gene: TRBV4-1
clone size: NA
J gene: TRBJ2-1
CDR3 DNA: TGCGCCAGCAGCCAGATACTAGCGGGAGGCAAGAATGAGCAGTTCTTC
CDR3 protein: CASSQILAGGKNEQFF

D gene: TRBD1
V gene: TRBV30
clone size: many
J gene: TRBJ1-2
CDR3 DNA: TGTGCCTGGGAGACAGGGGGCTATGGCTACACCTTC
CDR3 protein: CAWETGGYGYTF

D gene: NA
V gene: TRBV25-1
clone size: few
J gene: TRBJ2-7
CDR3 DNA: TGTGCCAGCAGTGATGATTACTACGAGCAGTACTTC
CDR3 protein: CASSDDYYEQYF

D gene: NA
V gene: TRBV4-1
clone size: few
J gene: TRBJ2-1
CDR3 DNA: TGCGCCAGCAGCCAAGATATAGGGCTAGCGAAATACAATGAGCAGTTCTTC
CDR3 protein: CASSQDIGLAKYNEQFF

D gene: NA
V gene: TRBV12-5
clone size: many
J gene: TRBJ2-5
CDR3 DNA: TGTGCTAGTGGTTTGCTCCAGGAGAAAGAGACCCAGTACTTC
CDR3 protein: CASGLLQEKETQYF

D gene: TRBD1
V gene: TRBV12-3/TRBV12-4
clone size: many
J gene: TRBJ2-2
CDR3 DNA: TGTGCCAGCAGCGGGACAGGGGGTACCGGGGAGCTGTTTTTT
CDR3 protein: CASSGTGGTGELFF

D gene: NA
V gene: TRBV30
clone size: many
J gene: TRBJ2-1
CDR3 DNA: TGTGCCTGGAGTGTAAAGGGCCAGAACAATGAGCAGTTCTTC
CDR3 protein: CAWSVKGQNNEQFF

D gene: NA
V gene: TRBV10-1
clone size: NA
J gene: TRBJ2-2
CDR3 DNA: TGCGCCAGCAGTGAGGCCGCGAATCCAGGGGAGCTGTTTTTT
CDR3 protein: CASSEAANPGELFF

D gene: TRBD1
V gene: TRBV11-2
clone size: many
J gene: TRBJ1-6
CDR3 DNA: TGTGCCAGCAGCTTAGTGGGGGACAGGGGGGCCCTTGGGGCCCTCCACTTT
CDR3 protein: CASSLVGDRGALGALHF

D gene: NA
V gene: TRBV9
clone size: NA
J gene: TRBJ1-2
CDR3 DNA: TGTGCCAGCAGCGGACGGGGGACGGCGGATACTAACTATGGCTACACCTTC
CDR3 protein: CASSGRGTADTNYGYTF

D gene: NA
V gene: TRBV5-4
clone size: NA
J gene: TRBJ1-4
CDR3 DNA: TGTGCCAGCAGCAGGCATGAAACGACAACTAATGAAAAACTGTTTTTT
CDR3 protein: CASSRHETTTNEKLFF

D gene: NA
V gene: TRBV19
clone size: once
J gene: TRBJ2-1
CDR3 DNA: TGTGCCAGTAGTATTCTTAGTGCCAGGGGTAATGAGCAGTTCTTC
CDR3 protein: CASSILSARGNEQFF

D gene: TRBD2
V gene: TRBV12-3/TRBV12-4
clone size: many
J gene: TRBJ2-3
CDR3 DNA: TGTGCCAGCAGACTAGGGAGGGGCTCAGATACGCAGTATTTT
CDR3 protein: CASRLGRGSDTQYF

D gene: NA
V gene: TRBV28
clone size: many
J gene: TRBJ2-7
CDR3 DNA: TGTGCCAGCAGTTTTGCGGGGACGGCTACCTCCGAGCAGTACTTC
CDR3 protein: CASSFAGTATSEQYF

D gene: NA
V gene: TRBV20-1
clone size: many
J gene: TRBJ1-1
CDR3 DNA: TGCAGTCCCGTCCCCCAAATGAACACTGAAGCTTTCTTT
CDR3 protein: CSPVPQMNTEAFF

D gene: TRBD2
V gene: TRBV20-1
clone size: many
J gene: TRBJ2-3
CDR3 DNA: TGCAGTGCGAGCGGACTAGCGGGATCCACAGATACGCAGTATTTT
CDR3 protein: CSASGLAGSTDTQYF

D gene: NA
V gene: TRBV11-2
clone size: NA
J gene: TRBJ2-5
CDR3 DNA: TGTGCCAGCAGCCCGACGGGACACAGCCAAGAGACCCAGTACTTC
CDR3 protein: CASSPTGHSQETQYF

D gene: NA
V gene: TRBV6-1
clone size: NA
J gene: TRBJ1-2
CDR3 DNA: TGTGCCAGCGGCTTAGGAGAGATTTATGGCTACACCTTC
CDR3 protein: CASGLGEIYGYTF

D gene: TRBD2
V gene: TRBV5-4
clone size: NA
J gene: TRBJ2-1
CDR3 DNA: TGTGCCAGCAGCACGGGACTACCGAGACCCTACAATGAGCAGTTCTTC
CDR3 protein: CASSTGLPRPYNEQFF

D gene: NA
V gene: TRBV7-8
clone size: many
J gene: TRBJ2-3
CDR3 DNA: TGTGCCAGCAGCTTATACTCCCCCAAGTATTTTGTGTGGGATACGCAGTATTTT
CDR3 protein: CASSLYSPKYFVWDTQYF